This entry describes one T cell receptor (beta chain). What this receptor recognizes is not known. No base quality information exists; no much larger clone differs at one position. The library was obtained by the immunoSEQ multiplex PCR assay. Drawn from immuneACCESS, this table holds only the in-frame rearrangements with V and J called that TCRdb kept. Clones are partly lost; checked studies trace under half to an unresolved V gene and leave the rest unexplained. This sample holds about 62,000 clones; around 87% were observed only once. The ten largest clones capture over 4.5% of the sample. CDR1 and CDR2 were assigned from the germline V gene as SGHDT and YYEEEE. Including the terminal cysteine and phenylalanine, the CDR3 comprises 15 residues. The DNA shown is the 45-base CDR3, in frame from base 1. Clipping removes 4 bases from V and 8 bases from J, with 14 as the unmatched junction base count.

The data were obtained in a study of technical replicates of blood from four donors (dated by TCRdb to 2016 to 2017). The chain was built from TRBV5-6 and TRBJ1-2; a stretch of 7 junction bases matches TRBD1. The receptor was derived from a human donor in good health. Some clones in this sample may be carry-over from other donors' samples. What was sequenced was PBMCs. CDR3 region: CASSDPGQTSIGYTF. The DNA is TGTGCCAGCAGCGACCCGGGACAGACATCTATCGGCTACACCTTC.